The TCR beta chain under discussion was sequenced for a study of shared clonotypes between healthy human individuals. V was cut by 3 bases and J by 9 bases, with 18 bases left in between. CDR3 length: 14 residues. Germline V gene data show CDR1 as SGHTA and CDR2 as FQGNSA. The assay was immunoSEQ multiplex PCR, and TCRdb's table has in-frame clones only and misses some. The data hold about 2.1 million clones, with just under 95% observed a single time. CD45RO-negative, CCR7-positively selected cells formed the naive CD8 fraction, excluding terminally differentiated effector memory CD45RA+ cells. Sequenced: naive CD8+ T cells from PBMCs. The receptor comes from a man younger than 35 in good health. Some clones in this sample may be carry-over from other donors' samples. The chain links TRBV7-2 to TRBJ2-7; D is perhaps TRBD2 (6 bases). This CDR3 is CASSFRRDAPGQYF. CDR3 DNA: TGTGCCAGCAGCTTTCGGCGGGATGCCCCCGGGCAGTACTTC.